This note documents a single TCR beta chain sequence. V was shortened by 6 bases and J by 6 bases, with 18 bases between the two germline ends. CDR3 size: 15 residues. In germline, CDR1 is MNHEY, CDR2 SMNVEV (reference sequence). The data stem from a study of blood T cell repertoires in COVID-19. Study details: Sources were T cells, B-cell-depleted T cells, or PBMCs; the material itself was cDNA or gDNA.

How the authors handled the data: From reference gene primer amplification, estimates of nucleated cell counts were derived. TCRdb's table, derived via immunoSEQ multiplex PCR, lists solely in-frame clones and lacks some. V and J calls and clone size follow that table, whereas D and trimming were derived from the DNA. The table has around 400,000 clones, more than 70% seen once. This TCR was sampled from a woman aged 25-40 years with COVID-19, enrolled during active disease. This sequence joins TRBV27 and TRBJ2-4; D might be TRBD1 (6 bases). Sequenced input: peripheral blood. The CDR3 nucleotides are TGTGCCAGCAGCAGAAATCGGGACAAATCAAACATTCAGTACTTC. Its translation is CASSRNRDKSNIQYF.